These 22 T cell receptor beta chains share one sample of origin, sequenced in a study of regulatory T cells in long-lasting Graves disease. Regarding time point: newly diagnosed GD, antithyroid drugs for less than 3 months. Construction of the TCR library relied on RNA isolated from PBMCs. Investigators prepared the TCR beta libraries by applying iRepertoire HTBI primers and Arm-PCR of CDR3 regions. Each CDR3 protein gets one entry after TCRdb re-called the multiplex PCR reads with MiXCR. The table records approximately 360,000 distinct CDR3 sequences, approximately 12% of them present only once. Separately, the same data were catalogued under a study of T cells in Graves' hyperthyroidism and ophthalmopathy.

This specimen consisted of peripheral blood mononuclear cells (PBMCs), obtained at new diagnosis, from a patient treated with antithyroid drugs. The receptors stem from a woman younger than 35 with Graves disease.

As to this clonotype: A much larger clone differs by one base, so this may be a read error. The conserved phenylalanine or tryptophan is not found at the CDR3 terminus, so this likely reflects a read error. The V and J genes are TRBV5-1 and TRBJ2-1; TRBD2 matches 11 bases. J gave up 6 bases and V 4 bases, and 12 bases lay outside the gene matches. The germline CDR1 and CDR2 sequences are SGHRS and YFSETQ. The length of the CDR3 is 17 residues. The CDR3, as DNA: TGCGCCAGCAGCAGGGGGCCTAGCGGGAGGCCCCCCAATGAGCAGTTCATC. Amino acid sequence: CASSRGPSGRPPNEQFI.

This clonotype was picked up many times. The chain joins TRBV5-1 to TRBJ1-1, with no clear D. The V gene's germline CDR1 is SGHRS and CDR2 YFSETQ. The ends were cut back, 4 bases at V and 11 bases at J, with 18 bases in the middle. The CDR3 extends over 13 amino acids. CDR3 nucleotide sequence: TGCGCCAGCAGCCCAGGTCCCTCTCCTGTTGCTTTCTTT. Translated: CASSPGPSPVAFF.

Comments on this clonotype: Since a much larger clone is just one base distant, this may be a read error. V is TRBV11-2 and J is TRBJ2-4, with D perhaps matching TRBD2 (6 bases). The germline CDR1 and CDR2 sequences are SGHAT and FQNNGV. This CDR3 spans 13 amino acids. The CDR3 DNA follows: TGTGCCAGCGGCTTCGGGGGTACAGGTATCCAGTACTTC. This codes for CASGFGGTGIQYF.

This clonotype was seen ten or more times. Here the CDR3 DNA reads TGTGCCAGCAGTTACTCGTTTGAAGCTTTCTTT. It codes for CASSYSFEAFF. The chain has TRBV6-5 and TRBJ1-1; D uncertain. The CDR3 consists of 11 residues. CDR1 MNHEY and CDR2 SVGAGI come from the germline V gene. The V and J ends lost 0 bases and 7 bases respectively, with 3 bases between them.

This clonotype has a count of ten or more. The genes are TRBV18 and TRBJ2-5; D unclear. The germline V gene has CDR1 KGHSH and CDR2 LQKENI. V dropped 8 bases and J dropped 1 base, with 23 bases sitting between them. The CDR3 runs 17 residues. Written as DNA, the CDR3 is TGTGCCAGCCGACCCCGCCTATCCCACCGGAGCCAAGAGACCCAGTACTTC. This sequence encodes CASRPRLSHRSQETQYF. The full variable domain, rest sourced from reference TRBV18 and TRBJ2-5, is NAGVMQNPRHLVRRRGQEARLRCSPMKGHSHVYWYRQLPEEGLKFMVYLQKENIIDESGMPKERFSAEFPKEGPSILRIQQVVRGDSAAYFCASRPRLSHRSQETQYFGPGTRLLVL.

This clonotype was detected ten times or more. The V gene is TRBV6-1, the J gene TRBJ1-2; D uncertain. Per the germline V gene, CDR1 is MNHNS and CDR2 is SASEGT. The CDR3 length is 15 residues. Trimming shortened V by 8 bases and J by 0 bases, and 16 bases separated the two germline ends. CDR3 coding DNA: TGTGCCAGCTCCTGGGGTAGGAGGCCTAACTATGGCTACACCTTC. Encoded protein: CASSWGRRPNYGYTF.

The rearrangement links TRBV19 to TRBJ2-7, with TRBD1 matching over 7 bases. V dropped 5 bases and J dropped 0; count of bases not matched to a gene: 7. Germline CDR1 and CDR2: LNHDA and SQIVND (reference sequence). This CDR3 is built from 15 residues. As DNA, the CDR3 is TGTGCCAGTAGTCTAACAGGGGTAGGCTCCTACGAGCAGTACTTC. It encodes CASSLTGVGSYEQYF.

This clonotype was detected ten times or more. The chain joins TRBV7-2 to TRBJ1-2, with D hard to call. The CDR3 length is 16 residues. The germline V gene has CDR1 SGHTA and CDR2 FQGNSA. V gave up 2 bases and J gave up 1 base, with 14 bases separating them. CDR3: CASSLRPASINYGYTF. CDR3 nucleotide sequence: TGTGCCAGCAGCTTAAGACCGGCATCCATTAACTATGGCTACACCTTC.

This clonotype was detected once. A clone one base away is much larger, so this may be a read error. The V and J genes are TRBV6-2 or TRBV6-3 and TRBJ2-7; 8 bases match TRBD1. The V and J ends lost 2 bases and 3 bases, in that order; junction bases with no gene match: 3. This CDR3 is 14 amino acids long. Per the germline V gene, CDR1 is MNHEY and CDR2 is SVGEGT. CDR3 loop: CASSYDRGGYEQYF. The CDR3 region has the DNA TGTGCCAGCAGTTACGACAGGGGCGGCTACGAGCAGTACTTC.

The gene calls are TRBV6-5 and TRBJ2-7; tentative D call: TRBD2 (5 bases). V lost 2 bases and J lost 6, with 17 bases in between. Germline V gene data show CDR1 as MNHEY and CDR2 as SVGAGI. This CDR3 region has 15 residues. CDR3 nucleotides: TGTGCCAGCAGTTACGGAGACTTAAAGAGCGGCGAGCAGTACTTC. Its protein is CASSYGDLKSGEQYF.

This chain links TRBV30 with TRBJ1-3; tentatively, D is TRBD1 (6 bases). V was pared by 0 bases and J by 6 bases, with 9 bases between. The CDR3 extends over 13 amino acids. The germline gives CDR1 GTSNPN, CDR2 SVGIG (reference sequence). The CDR3 reads CAWSVQGINTIYF. CDR3 nucleotide sequence: TGTGCCTGGAGTGTTCAGGGGATAAACACCATATATTTT.

This chain joins TRBV27 and TRBJ2-3; 9 bases agree with TRBD1. With 5 bases clipped from V and 2 bases from J, the junction kept 14 bases outside the gene matches. The CDR3 totals 18 residues. The germline V gene has CDR1 MNHEY and CDR2 SMNVEV (reference sequence). CDR3 protein: CASSTPYRDRDSTDTQYF. CDR3 coding DNA: TGTGCCAGCAGTACTCCTTACCGGGACAGGGACTCCACAGATACGCAGTATTTT.

This clonotype was recorded at least ten times. The V and J genes are TRBV6-2 or TRBV6-3 and TRBJ2-7; possibly TRBD1 for D (6 bases). Trimming took off 2 bases at V and 2 bases at J, with 16 bases between the two ends. CDR3 length equals 16 residues. Germline V gene sequence: CDR1 MNHEY, CDR2 SVGEGT. The CDR3 nucleotides read TGTGCCAGCAGTTACGGGCTAAGGGGGAGTACCTACGAGCAGTACTTC. This translates into CASSYGLRGSTYEQYF.

This clonotype was seen many times. The chain recombines TRBV5-1 with TRBJ1-1, with a possible D match to TRBD1 (6 bases). V was cut by 2 bases and J by 8 bases, with 22 bases left in between. CDR1 is SGHRS, CDR2 YFSETQ, per germline. CDR3 length: 16 amino acids. CDR3 DNA sequence: TGCGCCAGCAGCTTCCTACCGGGACAAATTACATTAGAAGCTTTCTTT. Translated, it gives CASSFLPGQITLEAFF.

This clonotype was recorded at least ten times. J is TRBJ1-3 and V is TRBV28; weak D call: TRBD1 (5 bases). V lost 6 bases to trimming and J lost 0 bases, with 9 bases between them. This CDR3 has 14 residues. The V gene's germline CDR1 is MDHEN and CDR2 SYDVKM. CDR3 DNA: TGTGCCAGCAGAACCACAGGCTCTGGAAACACCATATATTTT. Protein product: CASRTTGSGNTIYF.

This clonotype was picked up a small number of times. V is TRBV20-1 and J is TRBJ2-1, with a tentative D call TRBD2 (6 bases). The CDR3 is made up of 14 amino acids. Trimming left V 0 bases short and J 3 bases short, with 9 bases between. Looked up from germline, CDR1 is DFQATT and CDR2 is SNEGSKA (reference sequence). As DNA, the CDR3 is TGCAGTGCTAGAGATCGGGAGCACTACAATGAGCAGTTCTTC. Translating it yields CSARDREHYNEQFF.

This clonotype has at least ten counts. The V call is TRBV9, the J call TRBJ1-1, with D perhaps TRBD1 (5 bases). Looked up from germline, CDR1 is SGDLS and CDR2 is YYNGEE. The V gene lost 4 bases and the J gene lost 10 bases, with 20 bases spanning the gap. The CDR3 spans 14 residues. The CDR3 sequence is CASSPPPGTRGAFF. CDR3 DNA sequence: TGTGCCAGCAGCCCTCCCCCGGGGACCAGAGGAGCTTTCTTT.

The chain recombines TRBV7-2 with TRBJ1-2; a weak D match, TRBD1 (5 bases). Trimming stripped 1 base from V and 6 bases from J, with 15 bases between. Germline CDR1 SGHTA, CDR2 FQGNSA. The CDR3 runs to 15 residues. The CDR3 is CASSLGTGTLNGYTF. In DNA form, the CDR3 reads TGTGCCAGCAGCTTAGGTACCGGGACGCTTAATGGCTACACCTTC.

The rearrangement uses TRBV20-1 and TRBJ1-5; no clear D. The CDR3 has 15 residues. The V gene lost 2 bases and the J gene lost 3 bases, with 14 bases spanning the gap. The germline V gene encodes CDR1 DFQATT and CDR2 SNEGSKA (reference sequence). The CDR3 is CSARNPIQNNQPQHF. The CDR3 nucleotides are TGCAGTGCTAGAAACCCGATCCAGAACAATCAGCCCCAGCATTTT.

The V gene is TRBV19, the J gene TRBJ2-1; weak D call: TRBD1 (5 bases). The germline CDR1 and CDR2 sequences are LNHDA and SQIVND (reference sequence). V dropped 8 bases and J dropped 7 bases, with 24 bases sitting between them. The CDR3 consists of 16 residues. The CDR3 reads CASRYIGLGAYNEQFF. The CDR3 DNA follows: TGTGCCAGTCGATATATAGGGTTAGGGGCTTATAATGAGCAGTTCTTC.

There are many counts of this clonotype. The rearrangement uses TRBV18 and TRBJ1-2; a weak D match, TRBD1 (5 bases). This CDR3 has 14 amino acids. With 6 bases removed from V and 1 base from J, the gap between germline ends came to 12 bases. Germline loops: CDR1 KGHSH, CDR2 LQKENI. This CDR3 reads CASSRDGNNYGYTF. CDR3 bases: TGTGCCAGCTCGCGGGACGGCAATAACTATGGCTACACCTTC.

The J gene is TRBJ1-1, the V gene TRBV12-3 or TRBV12-4; TRBD1 matches at 7 bases. After removal of 6 bases from V and 6 bases from J, the junction contained 13 bases not matched to a gene. The length of the CDR3 is 15 residues. This CDR3 is CASSGRQGFRSEAFF. The CDR3 DNA follows: TGTGCCAGCAGCGGAAGACAGGGCTTTAGGTCTGAAGCTTTCTTT.